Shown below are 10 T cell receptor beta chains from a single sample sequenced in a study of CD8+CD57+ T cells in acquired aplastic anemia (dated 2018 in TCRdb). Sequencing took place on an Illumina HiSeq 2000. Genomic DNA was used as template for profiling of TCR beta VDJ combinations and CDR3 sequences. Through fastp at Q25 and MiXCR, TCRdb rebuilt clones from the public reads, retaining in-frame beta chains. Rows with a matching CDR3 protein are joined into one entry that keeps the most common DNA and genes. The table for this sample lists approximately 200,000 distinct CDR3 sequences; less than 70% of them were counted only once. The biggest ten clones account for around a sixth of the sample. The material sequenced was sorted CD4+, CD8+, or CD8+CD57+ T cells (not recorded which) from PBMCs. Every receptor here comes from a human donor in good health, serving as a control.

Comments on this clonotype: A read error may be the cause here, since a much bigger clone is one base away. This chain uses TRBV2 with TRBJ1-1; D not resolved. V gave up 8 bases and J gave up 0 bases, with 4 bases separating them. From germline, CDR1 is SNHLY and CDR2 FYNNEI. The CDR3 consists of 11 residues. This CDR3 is CASYMNTEAFF. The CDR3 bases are TGTGCCAGCTACATGAACACTGAAGCTTTCTTT.

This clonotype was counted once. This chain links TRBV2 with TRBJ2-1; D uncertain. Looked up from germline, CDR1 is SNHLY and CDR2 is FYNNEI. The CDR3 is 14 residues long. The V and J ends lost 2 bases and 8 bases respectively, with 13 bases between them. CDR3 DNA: TGTGCCAGCAGTGAACGAGCCGGTGAACATGAGCAGTTCTTC. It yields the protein CASSERAGEHEQFF.

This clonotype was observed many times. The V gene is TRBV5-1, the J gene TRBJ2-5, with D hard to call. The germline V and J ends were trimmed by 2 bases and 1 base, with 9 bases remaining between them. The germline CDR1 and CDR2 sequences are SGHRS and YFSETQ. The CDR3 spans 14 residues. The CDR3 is CASSLYKAQETQYF. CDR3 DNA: TGCGCCAGCAGCTTATATAAGGCCCAAGAGACCCAGTACTTC.

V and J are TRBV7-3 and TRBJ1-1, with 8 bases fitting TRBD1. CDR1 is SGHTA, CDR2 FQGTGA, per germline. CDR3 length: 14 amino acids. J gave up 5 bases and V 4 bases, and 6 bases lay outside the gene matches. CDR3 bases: TGTGCCAGCAGCTCCCGGACAGGGAGGACTGAAGCTTTCTTT. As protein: CASSSRTGRTEAFF.

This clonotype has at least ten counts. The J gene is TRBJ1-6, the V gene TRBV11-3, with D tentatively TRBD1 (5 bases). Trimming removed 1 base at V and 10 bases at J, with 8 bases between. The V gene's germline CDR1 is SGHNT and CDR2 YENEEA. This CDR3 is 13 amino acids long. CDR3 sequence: CASSLGGPSPLHF. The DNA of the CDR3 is TGTGCCAGCAGCTTAGGGGGACCGTCACCCCTCCACTTT.

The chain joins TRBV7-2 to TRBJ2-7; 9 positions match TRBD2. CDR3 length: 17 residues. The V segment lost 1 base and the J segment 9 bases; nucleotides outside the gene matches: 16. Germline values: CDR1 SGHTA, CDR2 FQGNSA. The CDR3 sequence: CASSLVSAGGLGSGQYF. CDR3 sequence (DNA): TGTGCCAGCAGCTTAGTCTCAGCGGGGGGCCTTGGGTCAGGGCAGTACTTC.

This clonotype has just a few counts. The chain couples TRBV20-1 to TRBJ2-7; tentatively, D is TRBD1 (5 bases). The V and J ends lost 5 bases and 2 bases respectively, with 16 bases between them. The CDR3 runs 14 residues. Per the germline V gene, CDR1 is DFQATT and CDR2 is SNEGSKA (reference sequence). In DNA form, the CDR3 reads TGCAGTGCTCCGAGTTCCAGGGTCGCCTACGAGCAGTACTTC. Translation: CSAPSSRVAYEQYF.

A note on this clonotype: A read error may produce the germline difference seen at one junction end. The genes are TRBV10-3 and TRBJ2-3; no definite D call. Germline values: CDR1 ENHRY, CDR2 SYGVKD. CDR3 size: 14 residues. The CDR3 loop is CASSYPGVAGTQFF. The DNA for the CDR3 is TGTGCCAGCAGTTACCCTGGAGTCGCCGGTACGCAGTTTTTT.

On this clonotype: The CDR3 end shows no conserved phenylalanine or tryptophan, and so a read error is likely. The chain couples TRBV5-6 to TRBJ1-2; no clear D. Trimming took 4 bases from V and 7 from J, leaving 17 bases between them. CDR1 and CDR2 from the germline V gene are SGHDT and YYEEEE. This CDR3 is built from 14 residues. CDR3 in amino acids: CASSLLLGATGYTL. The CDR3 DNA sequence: TGTGCCAGCAGCCTACTCCTTGGAGCTACTGGCTACACCCTC.

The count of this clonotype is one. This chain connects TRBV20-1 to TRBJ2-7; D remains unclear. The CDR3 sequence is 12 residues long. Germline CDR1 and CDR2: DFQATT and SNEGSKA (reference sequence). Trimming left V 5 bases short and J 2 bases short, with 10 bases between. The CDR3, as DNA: TGCAGTGCTCTCCACAGTGCCTACGAGCAGTACTTC. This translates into CSALHSAYEQYF.